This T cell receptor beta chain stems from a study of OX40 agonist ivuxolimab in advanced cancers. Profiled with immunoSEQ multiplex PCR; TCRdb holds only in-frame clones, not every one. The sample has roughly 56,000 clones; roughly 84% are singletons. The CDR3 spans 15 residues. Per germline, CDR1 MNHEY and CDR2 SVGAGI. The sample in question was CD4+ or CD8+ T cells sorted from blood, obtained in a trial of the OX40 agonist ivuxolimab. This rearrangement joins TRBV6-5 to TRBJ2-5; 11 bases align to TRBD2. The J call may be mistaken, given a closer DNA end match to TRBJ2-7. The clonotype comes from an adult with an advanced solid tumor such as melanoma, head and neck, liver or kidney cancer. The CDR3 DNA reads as TGTGCCAGCACCACACTAGCGGGAGCTCGTTACGAGCAGTACTTC. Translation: CASTTLAGARYEQYF.